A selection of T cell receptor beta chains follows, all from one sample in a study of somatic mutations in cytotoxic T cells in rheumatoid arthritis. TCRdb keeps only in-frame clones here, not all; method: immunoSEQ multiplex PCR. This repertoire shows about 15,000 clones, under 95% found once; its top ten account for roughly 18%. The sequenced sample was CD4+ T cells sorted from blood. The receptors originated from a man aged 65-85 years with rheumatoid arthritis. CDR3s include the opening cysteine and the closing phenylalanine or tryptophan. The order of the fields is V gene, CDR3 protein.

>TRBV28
CASSLWRDASSQETQYF
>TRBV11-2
CASSWARGSNEKLFF
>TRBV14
CASSPFLGGDTGELFF
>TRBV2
CASSERQGEQPQHF
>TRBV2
CASSEREGYEQYF
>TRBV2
CASSGQGTNYGYTF
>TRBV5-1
CASSFDSRDRGQSYGYTF
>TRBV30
CAWSLAGGGTDTQYF
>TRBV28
CASQGRVDEQYF
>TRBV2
CASSDQITGTGEHF
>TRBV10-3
CAISEGEQGGYEQYF
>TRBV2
CASKKAGVTEQYF
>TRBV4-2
CASSQDTDSSSGITIYF
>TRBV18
CASSRDSNTEAFF